Shown below are 10 T cell receptor beta chains from a single sample sequenced in a study of cytomegalovirus exposure and HLA in healthy donors. Assay used: immunoSEQ multiplex PCR; TCRdb lists only in-frame clones, some missing. The repertoire holds more than 250,000 clones, with roughly 90% as singletons. Sequencing used PBMCs. The receptors originated from a woman aged 18-30 years in good health and CMV-seronegative.

The chain couples TRBV7-8 to TRBJ1-1, with 7 bases lining up with TRBD1. Germline V gives CDR1 SGHVS, CDR2 FQNEAQ. The CDR3 is 18 residues long. Trimming removed 5 bases from V and 3 bases from J; junction bases left unmatched: 18. CDR3 in DNA: TGTGCCAGCAGCGTATCGCCGGGACAGCCCCCGGAGTACACTGAAGCTTTCTTT. It specifies CASSVSPGQPPEYTEAFF.

This sequence joins TRBV29-1 and TRBJ1-4, with D hard to call. CDR1 is SQVTM, CDR2 ANQGSEA, per germline. V lost 6 bases and J lost 8, with 19 bases in between. CDR3 length: 14 residues. The chain's CDR3 is CSVADIEGSEKLFF. In DNA form, the CDR3 reads TGCAGCGTCGCCGACATTGAGGGCTCGGAAAAACTGTTTTTT. The whole variable domain, remainder taken from reference TRBV29-1 and TRBJ1-4, is SAVISQKPSRDICQRGTSLTIQCQVDSQVTMMFWYRQQPGQSLTLIATANQGSEATYESGFVIDKFPISRPNLTFSTLTVSNMSPEDSSIYLCSVADIEGSEKLFFGSGTQLSVL.

The chain joins TRBV5-8 to TRBJ2-7; tentatively, D is TRBD1 (6 bases). The V and J ends lost 10 bases and 0 bases respectively, with 14 bases between them. The CDR3 is 13 residues long. Germline V gene data show CDR1 as SGHTS and CDR2 as YDEGEE. The CDR3, as DNA: TGTGCCGGCCTGGGGGCCAGCTCCTACGAGCAGTACTTC. Protein product: CAGLGASSYEQYF.

This rearrangement joins TRBV11-3 to TRBJ2-2; 9 bases agree with TRBD2. J lost 4 bases, V lost 4 bases, and 4 bases had no gene match. The CDR3 has 15 amino acids. The V gene's germline CDR1 is SGHNT and CDR2 YENEEA. CDR3 sequence reads: CASSSLAGPTGELFF. The CDR3 DNA is TGTGCCAGCAGCTCTCTAGCGGGACCCACCGGGGAGCTGTTTTTT.

V usage is TRBV7-3 and J usage is TRBJ2-7; a weak D match, TRBD1 (5 bases). Trimming took 2 bases from V and 4 from J, leaving 9 bases between them. CDR1 SGHTA and CDR2 FQGTGA come from the germline V gene. This CDR3 has 13 residues. The CDR3 sequence is CASSLSQGYEQYF. Here the CDR3 DNA reads TGTGCCAGCAGCTTATCTCAGGGTTACGAGCAGTACTTC. The whole variable domain, remainder taken from reference TRBV7-3 and TRBJ2-7, is GAGVSQTPSNKVTEKGKYVELRCDPISGHTALYWYRQSLGQGPEFLIYFQGTGAADDSGLPNDRFFAVRPEGSVSTLKIQRTERGDSAVYLCASSLSQGYEQYFGPGTRLTVT.

This rearrangement joins TRBV18 to TRBJ2-3; 7 bases fit TRBD2. The length of the CDR3 is 14 residues. CDR1 is KGHSH, CDR2 LQKENI, per germline. V lost 6 bases, J lost 5 bases, and 8 bases stayed unmatched. CDR3 sequence (DNA): TGTGCCAGCTCGAAGCTGGGAGGGGAAGATACGCAGTATTTT. Protein sequence: CASSKLGGEDTQYF.

J is TRBJ2-6 and V is TRBV28; possible D gene TRBD1, 6 bases. The CDR3 extends over 13 amino acids. From germline, CDR1 is MDHEN and CDR2 SYDVKM. Trimming took 4 bases from V and 10 from J, leaving 11 bases between them. The CDR3 nucleotides read TGTGCCAGCAGTTACAGGACAGCAAACGTCCTGACTTTC. This gives the protein CASSYRTANVLTF.

The V gene is TRBV30, the J gene TRBJ1-2, with 7 bases matching TRBD1. Germline assignment: CDR1 GTSNPN and CDR2 SVGIG (reference sequence). This CDR3 is built from 13 residues. Germline trimming cut 2 bases from V and 6 bases from J; bases unmatched to any gene: 6. CDR3 in DNA: TGTGCCTGGAGTCCACAGACAGGGAATGGCTACACCTTC. Translated: CAWSPQTGNGYTF.

The chain combines TRBV15 with TRBJ2-1; TRBD2 might be the D (5 bases). V lost 2 bases to trimming and J lost 0 bases, with 14 bases between them. Germline assignment: CDR1 LNHNV and CDR2 YYDKDF (reference sequence). This CDR3 has 17 amino acids. The CDR3 region is CATSRRQDFSSYNEQFF. Written as DNA, the CDR3 is TGTGCCACCAGCAGACGTCAGGACTTCAGCTCCTACAATGAGCAGTTCTTC.

This chain joins TRBV6-6 and TRBJ2-1; maybe TRBD2 (6 bases). CDR3 length equals 14 residues. The V gene lost 8 bases and the J gene lost 7 bases, with 18 bases spanning the gap. The germline CDR1 and CDR2 sequences are MNHNY and SVGAGI (reference sequence). CDR3 residues: CASASGTLVNEQFF. The CDR3 DNA sequence: TGTGCCAGCGCCTCCGGGACTCTTGTGAATGAGCAGTTCTTC.